This TCR beta chain is drawn from a study of blood T cells in healthy people across ages. Study-wide results and caveats: The diversity estimates, figures obtained from one million T cells, were considered underestimates. Older age went with lower TCR beta diversity per million T cells, in a roughly linear way.

This clonotype was recorded a few times. Its target is not known. It was with a sample-barcoded 5' primer and a J-beta primer mix that a second PCR of about 7 to 12 cycles was run. Any given sample supplied a minimum of 2.5 million CDR3-containing paired-end reads. TCRdb analysed the 5' RACE reads with MiXCR anew, one entry per CDR3 protein. The repertoire holds about 1.4 million distinct CDR3 sequences, with roughly 59% as singletons. Germline V gene data show CDR1 as SEHNR and CDR2 as FQNEAQ (reference sequence). The CDR3 is 13 residues long. The germline V and J ends were trimmed by 1 base and 7 bases, with 11 bases remaining between them.

V and J are TRBV7-9 and TRBJ2-7; D remains unclear. Material for sequencing was blood. The clonotype was recovered from a man younger than 35 in good health. CDR3 protein: CASSLVDGTEQYF. CDR3 DNA: TGTGCCAGCAGCTTAGTTGACGGTACGGAGCAGTACTTC.